This TCR beta chain was sequenced in a study of early T cells in non-severe SARS-CoV-2 infection. Study context: Whole-blood bulk RNA, unsorted, was sequenced, and chains were unpaired. Points from the study as a whole: VDJdb-based annotation leaned toward anti-spike CD8 responses and missed private and CD4 specificities.

In its sample, this clonotype was seen many times. Its target is unknown. V gave up 4 bases and J gave up 8 bases; unmatched junction bases: 10. The CDR3 has 16 residues. CDR1 and CDR2 (germline): KGHDR, SFDVKD. The TCR library protocol attached unique molecular identifiers to the individual cDNA molecules. MiXCR, run by TCRdb on the 5' RACE reads, gives a single entry per CDR3 protein. This sample has roughly 29,000 distinct CDR3 sequences, with about 5.8% found just once. V usage is TRBV24-1 and J usage is TRBJ2-1; the match to TRBD2 covers 10 bases. The receptor comes from an adult who was a healthcare worker with PCR-confirmed SARS-CoV-2 infection or an uninfected control (not recorded which). Sequencing input: whole blood. The CDR3 region has the DNA TGTGCCACCAGTGAACCTAGCGGGAGAGTAACAGATGAGCAGTTCTTC. It yields the protein CATSEPSGRVTDEQFF.